This passage covers 28 T cell receptor beta chains from one sample sequenced in a study of blood T cell repertoires in COVID-19. Only in-frame clones appear in the TCRdb table, and some are missing; sequencing was by immunoSEQ multiplex PCR. The table has about 68,000 clones, around 91% seen once. The sequencing input was peripheral blood. These receptors were collected from a man aged 50 to 59 with acute or convalescent COVID-19.

The rearrangement uses TRBV24-1 and TRBJ2-3; no definite D call. V was cut by 2 bases and J by 4 bases, with 6 bases left in between. The CDR3 is 13 residues long. CDR1 and CDR2 (germline): KGHDR, SFDVKD. In DNA, the CDR3 is TGTGCCACCAGTGATTCCAGCGCAGATACGCAGTATTTT. It codes for CATSDSSADTQYF.

The chain couples TRBV5-4 to TRBJ1-3; 9 bases are a match to TRBD1. CDR1 is SGHNT and CDR2 is YYREEE in the germline V gene (reference sequence). Trimming at V came to 4 bases and at J to 1 base, leaving 3 bases not matched to a gene. CDR3 length: 15 amino acids. The CDR3 bases are TGTGCCAGCAGCCCGGGGACAGGGTCTGGAAACACCATATATTTT. Protein sequence: CASSPGTGSGNTIYF.

J is TRBJ2-1 and V is TRBV3-1 (or the pseudogene TRBV3-2); 8 positions match TRBD1. CDR3 length: 13 amino acids. With 6 bases clipped from V and 4 bases from J, the junction kept 2 bases outside the gene matches. Germline loops: CDR1 LGHDT, CDR2 YNNKEL (reference sequence). CDR3 sequence (DNA): TGTGCCAGCAGTCGGGACAGGTACAATGAGCAGTTCTTC. Encoded protein: CASSRDRYNEQFF.

This clone is a singleton in its sample. This chain joins TRBV2 and TRBJ2-3; TRBD2 aligns across 9 bases. This CDR3 has 15 amino acids. Trimming removed 1 base from V and 4 bases from J; junction bases left unmatched: 3. CDR1 and CDR2 from the germline V gene are SNHLY and FYNNEI. The CDR3 coding sequence is TGTGCCAGCAGTGAAGGCGGGAGGGCCGCAGATACGCAGTATTTT. It encodes CASSEGGRAADTQYF.

This sequence joins TRBV9 and TRBJ1-6, with 10 bases that match TRBD1. Germline CDR1 reads SGDLS; CDR2 reads YYNGEE. J gave up 7 bases and V 4 bases, and 5 bases lay outside the gene matches. The CDR3 covers 15 residues. The CDR3 spells CASSPGQGKNSPLHF. The CDR3 region has the DNA TGTGCCAGCAGCCCGGGACAGGGGAAAAATTCACCCCTCCACTTT.

V usage is TRBV6-6 and J usage is TRBJ1-2; 8 bases agree with TRBD1. The CDR3 runs 16 residues. V dropped 5 bases and J dropped 4; count of bases not matched to a gene: 12. The germline V gene encodes CDR1 MNHNY and CDR2 SVGAGI (reference sequence). CDR3 amino acids: CASSRTGQALSYGYTF. As DNA, the CDR3 is TGTGCCAGCAGTCGAACGGGACAGGCGTTGAGCTATGGCTACACCTTC.

This chain uses TRBV2 with TRBJ1-1, with D possibly being TRBD1 (6 bases). Trimming removed 6 bases from V and 5 bases from J, with 28 bases in between. The CDR3 runs 18 residues. CDR1 and CDR2 (germline): SNHLY, FYNNEI. The DNA for the CDR3 is TGTGCCAGCAGCGACCCTAGTGGGACATCCGTGTTCGGAACTGAAGCTTTCTTT. Translation gives CASSDPSGTSVFGTEAFF.

The gene calls are TRBV6-5 and TRBJ2-3, with 8 positions matching TRBD1. The germline V gene has CDR1 MNHEY and CDR2 SVGAGI. The CDR3 totals 14 residues. Unmatched junction bases numbered 6, after V lost 6 bases and J lost 4 bases. The CDR3 coding sequence is TGTGCCAGCAGAAACAGGGGGGTCCCAGATACGCAGTATTTT. Encoded protein: CASRNRGVPDTQYF.

This chain links TRBV6-5 with TRBJ2-5, with 11 bases that match TRBD2. In germline, CDR1 is MNHEY, CDR2 SVGAGI. V lost 6 bases to trimming and J lost 2 bases; unmatched junction nucleotides: 2. The CDR3 length is 14 residues. CDR3 DNA sequence: TGTGCCAGCAGACTAGCGGGAGCGCAAGAGACCCAGTACTTC. It encodes CASRLAGAQETQYF.

The gene calls are TRBV7-9 and TRBJ1-2; D gene uncertain. CDR3 length: 11 residues. V was clipped by 5 bases and J by 6 bases, with 7 bases between them. Germline V gene lookup returns CDR1 SEHNR and CDR2 FQNEAQ (reference sequence). The CDR3 DNA sequence: TGTGCCAGCAGCCCTGAGGATGGCTACACCTTC. It codes for CASSPEDGYTF.

The DNA of the CDR3 is TGTGCCAGCAGAGGACAGCTTGATCAGCCCCAGCATTTT. As protein: CASRGQLDQPQHF. The chain combines TRBV7-2 with TRBJ1-5, with a weak D call TRBD1 (6 bases). The V end lost 6 bases, the J end lost 5 bases, and 11 bases lay between the germline ends. The CDR3 is made up of 13 amino acids. CDR1 and CDR2 from the germline V gene are SGHTA and FQGNSA.

The chain is built from TRBV24-1 and TRBJ2-2, with 10 positions matching TRBD1. Germline V gives CDR1 KGHDR, CDR2 SFDVKD. The CDR3 sequence is 18 residues long. Trimming took 3 bases from V and 4 from J; bases not matched to a gene: 10. CDR3: CATSDPAGDRGRTGELFF. Written as DNA, the CDR3 is TGTGCCACCAGTGATCCCGCGGGGGACAGGGGCCGCACCGGGGAGCTGTTTTTT.

The rearrangement uses TRBV7-7 and TRBJ2-2; D is possibly TRBD1 (6 bases). Germline V gene data show CDR1 as SSHAT and CDR2 as FNYEAQ (reference sequence). The CDR3 covers 14 residues. V lost 5 bases and J lost 1, with 8 bases in between. This CDR3 reads CASSQTGNTGELFF. DNA of the CDR3: TGTGCCAGCAGCCAGACAGGGAACACCGGGGAGCTGTTTTTT.

The chain is built from TRBV6-5 and TRBJ1-4; D not certain. This CDR3 is 14 amino acids long. V lost 0 bases to trimming and J lost 5 bases, with 7 bases between them. Germline CDR1 and CDR2: MNHEY and SVGAGI. The CDR3 DNA reads TGTGCCAGCAGTTACTCGAACAGCAATGAAAAACTGTTTTTT. Its translation: CASSYSNSNEKLFF.

The gene calls are TRBV18 and TRBJ2-2; D is possibly TRBD1 (6 bases). V lost 3 bases to trimming and J lost 3 bases, with 11 bases between them. The CDR3 is 15 amino acids. The germline V gene has CDR1 KGHSH and CDR2 LQKENI. The CDR3 region is CASSPLGQYTGELFF. In DNA, the CDR3 is TGTGCCAGCTCACCGCTCGGACAGTACACCGGGGAGCTGTTTTTT.

The rearrangement uses TRBV7-9 and TRBJ2-5; D gene unclear. V was shortened by 7 bases and J by 2 bases, with 8 bases between the two germline ends. This CDR3 comprises 12 residues. Germline-derived CDR1 and CDR2 are SEHNR and FQNEAQ (reference sequence). In nucleotides, the CDR3 is TGTGCCAGCAAAAGCAATCAAGAGACCCAGTACTTC. Its translation is CASKSNQETQYF. Variable domain in full (rest from reference TRBV7-9 and TRBJ2-5): DTGVSQNPRHKITKRGQNVTFRCDPISEHNRLYWYRQTLGQGPEFLTYFQNEAQLEKSRLLSDRFSAERPKGSFSTLEIQRTEQGDSAMYLCASKSNQETQYFGPGTRLLVL.

The chain is built from TRBV11-2 and TRBJ2-1; 7 bases are shared with TRBD2. CDR3 length equals 15 residues. The germline CDR1 and CDR2 sequences are SGHAT and FQNNGV. Trimming cost V 7 bases and J 3 bases; bases outside gene matches: 9. The CDR3 loop is CASTHSGHYYNEQFF. The CDR3 DNA follows: TGTGCCAGCACTCATAGCGGGCACTACTACAATGAGCAGTTCTTC.

V is TRBV29-1 and J is TRBJ2-1; 8 nucleotides agree with TRBD1. Germline CDR1 SQVTM, CDR2 ANQGSEA. J was trimmed by 2 bases and V by 6 bases; bases with no gene match: 6. The CDR3 consists of 14 residues. The CDR3 spells CSVEQGATYNEQFF. DNA of the CDR3: TGCAGCGTCGAGCAGGGGGCAACCTACAATGAGCAGTTCTTC.

The CDR3 is CASSQESRPGDSPLHF. The CDR3 DNA reads TGCGCCAGCAGCCAAGAATCCCGCCCGGGGGATTCACCCCTCCACTTT. The rearrangement joins TRBV4-1 to TRBJ1-6; perhaps TRBD1 as D (5 bases). V lost 0 bases and J lost 8, with 14 bases in between. Looked up from germline, CDR1 is MGHRA and CDR2 is YSYEKL. The CDR3 is 16 amino acids.

J is TRBJ2-1 and V is TRBV7-3; 10 positions match TRBD2. J gave up 1 base and V 2 bases, and 8 bases lay outside the gene matches. Germline V gene data show CDR1 as SGHTA and CDR2 as FQGTGA. This CDR3 region has 18 residues. CDR3: CASSLYVSAGGSYNEQFF. In nucleotides, the CDR3 is TGTGCCAGCAGCTTATATGTCTCAGCGGGAGGGTCCTACAATGAGCAGTTCTTC.

This clone was picked up one time. The chain carries TRBV11-3 and TRBJ2-5; the D gene is possibly TRBD2 (5 bases). CDR1 is SGHNT and CDR2 is YENEEA in the germline V gene. Trimming left V 7 bases short and J 1 base short, with 13 bases between. The CDR3 extends over 14 amino acids. The DNA for the CDR3 is TGTGCCAGCACGGATCCGCGGGCCCAAGAGACCCAGTACTTC. Amino acids: CASTDPRAQETQYF. The full variable domain, in which reference TRBV11-3 and TRBJ2-5 provide the parts outside the CDR3, is EAGVVQSPRYKIIEKKQPVAFWCNPISGHNTLYWYLQNLGQGPELLIRYENEEAVDDSQLPKDRFSAERLKGVDSTLKIQPAELGDSAVYLCASTDPRAQETQYFGPGTRLLVL.

The chain uses TRBV19 and TRBJ1-5, with D unresolved. CDR3 size: 14 residues. Germline CDR1 reads LNHDA; CDR2 reads SQIVND (reference sequence). The V end was cut by 6 bases, the J end by 4 bases, with 13 bases between. The CDR3 nucleotides read TGTGCCAGTAGGGCCCGGCAGGAAAATCAGCCCCAGCATTTT. Translating it yields CASRARQENQPQHF.

V and J are TRBV3-1 (or the pseudogene TRBV3-2) and TRBJ2-1; D is unclear. The CDR3 has 13 residues. Trimming left V 4 bases short and J 6 bases short, with 10 bases between. In germline, CDR1 is LGHDT, CDR2 YNNKEL (reference sequence). In DNA form, the CDR3 reads TGTGCCAGCAGCCTCCTAAGGAGCAATGAGCAGTTCTTC. Its translation: CASSLLRSNEQFF.

The rearrangement links TRBV28 to TRBJ2-7; a weak D match, TRBD2 (5 bases). Trimming left V 6 bases short and J 6 bases short, with 9 bases between. The CDR3 totals 11 residues. Germline CDR1 reads MDHEN; CDR2 reads SYDVKM. The CDR3 protein is CASRAVGEQYF. CDR3 coding DNA: TGTGCCAGCAGAGCGGTGGGCGAGCAGTACTTC.

The CDR3 nucleotides read TGTGCCAGCAGCCCTCAGCCCCCGCGACTAGCGGGAGGGACAGATACGCAGTATTTT. It specifies CASSPQPPRLAGGTDTQYF. This sequence joins TRBV7-3 and TRBJ2-3; 14 bases are shared with TRBD2. Germline CDR1 reads SGHTA; CDR2 reads FQGTGA. Trimming cost V 5 bases and J 3 bases; bases outside gene matches: 13. CDR3 size: 19 residues.

J is TRBJ2-1 and V is TRBV7-2; a possible D gene is TRBD2 (6 bases). Germline V gene data show CDR1 as SGHTA and CDR2 as FQGNSA. This CDR3 has 16 residues. V lost 2 bases to trimming and J lost 0 bases, with 11 bases between them. CDR3 protein: CASSLSVGGSYNEQFF. The CDR3 DNA reads TGTGCCAGCAGCTTAAGCGTGGGAGGCTCCTACAATGAGCAGTTCTTC.

This clone came up once. The V gene is TRBV11-1, the J gene TRBJ2-2, with 11 nucleotides matching TRBD1. There are 16 residues in the CDR3. Trimming removed 3 bases from V and 7 bases from J; junction bases left unmatched: 7. Germline-derived CDR1 and CDR2 are SGHAT and FQDESV (reference sequence). CDR3 bases: TGTGCCAGCAGCTTCCTCGGACAGGGGGCGTTCGGGGAGCTGTTTTTT. It yields the protein CASSFLGQGAFGELFF.

This clone was recorded a few times. The CDR3 sequence is CASSEGGSGTDTQYF. CDR3 DNA sequence: TGTGCCAGCAGTGAAGGTGGGAGTGGCACAGATACGCAGTATTTT. V gene TRBV6-4 combines with J gene TRBJ2-3; perhaps TRBD2 as D (5 bases). The germline CDR1 and CDR2 sequences are MRHNA and SNTAGT. V lost 3 bases to trimming and J lost 1 base, with 11 bases between them. The CDR3 runs to 15 residues.